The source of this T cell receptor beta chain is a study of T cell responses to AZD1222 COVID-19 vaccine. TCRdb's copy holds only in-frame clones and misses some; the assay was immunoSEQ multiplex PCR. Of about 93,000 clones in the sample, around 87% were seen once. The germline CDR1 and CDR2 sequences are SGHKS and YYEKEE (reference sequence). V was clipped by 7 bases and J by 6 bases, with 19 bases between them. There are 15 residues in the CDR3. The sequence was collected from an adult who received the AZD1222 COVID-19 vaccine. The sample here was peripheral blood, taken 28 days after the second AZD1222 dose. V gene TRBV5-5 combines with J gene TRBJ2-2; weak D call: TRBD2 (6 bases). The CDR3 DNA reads TGTGCCAGCCGTACTAGCCCACGGAGTGCCGGGGAGCTGTTTTTT. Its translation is CASRTSPRSAGELFF.